This is a list of T cell receptor beta chains from one sample in a study of blood T cells in healthy people across ages. From the 5' RACE reads, TCRdb called clonotypes with MiXCR, one entry per CDR3 protein. The data contain roughly 500,000 distinct CDR3 sequences, 27% of them singletons. Sequenced sample: blood. These receptors were obtained from a woman in her seventies in good health. The CDR3 runs from the conserved cysteine through the conserved F or W. A D gene is named only where the DNA matches it firmly. Some rows have no size entry. The others give once, few or many, or a class for an expanded clone.

d_gene	abundance	v_gene	j_gene	CDR3aa	CDR3nt
-	-	TRBV25-1	TRBJ2-5	CASSDQGRGETQYF	TGTGCCAGCAGTGACCAGGGGCGGGGGGAGACCCAGTACTTC
TRBD2	-	TRBV9	TRBJ2-7	CASSPGRGDNEQYF	TGTGCCAGCAGCCCCGGGCGGGGGGACAACGAGCAGTACTTC
-	-	TRBV15	TRBJ1-6	CATSREGDLLHF	TGTGCCACCAGCAGAGAAGGGGATCTCCTCCACTTT
TRBD2	many	TRBV18	TRBJ2-1	CASSPASGGPDNEQFF	TGTGCCAGCTCACCAGCTAGCGGGGGGCCAGACAATGAGCAGTTCTTC
TRBD2	many	TRBV28	TRBJ2-5	CASSLSSGAQETQYF	TGTGCCAGCAGTTTATCCAGCGGGGCCCAAGAGACCCAGTACTTC
TRBD1	-	TRBV20-1	TRBJ2-1	CSARDPGTAANEQFF	TGCAGTGCTAGAGACCCCGGGACAGCTGCCAATGAGCAGTTCTTC
TRBD1	-	TRBV5-1	TRBJ2-5	CASSLAGTGVEETQYF	TGCGCCAGCAGCTTGGCCGGGACAGGGGTAGAAGAGACCCAGTACTTC
-	-	TRBV4-2	TRBJ1-2	CASSQVGSGYTF	TGTGCCAGCAGCCAAGTAGGCTCCGGCTACACCTTC
-	-	TRBV14	TRBJ1-1	CASSQIGGRTEAFF	TGTGCCAGCAGCCAAATTGGAGGGCGCACTGAAGCTTTCTTT
-	-	TRBV18	TRBJ2-3	CASSPVPILGTDTQYF	TGTGCCAGCTCACCAGTACCCATCCTAGGGACAGATACGCAGTATTTT
TRBD1	few	TRBV20-1	TRBJ1-6	CSARDQGTGNSPLHF	TGCAGTGCTAGAGATCAGGGGACAGGGAATTCACCCCTCCACTTT
TRBD1	-	TRBV14	TRBJ1-2	CATPGQANYGYTF	TGTGCCACCCCGGGACAGGCGAACTATGGCTACACCTTC
-	once	TRBV29-1	TRBJ1-1	CSVGSLVMNTEAFF	TGCAGCGTGGGGAGCTTGGTGATGAACACTGAAGCTTTCTTT
-	few	TRBV6-1	TRBJ1-4	CASRPSATNEKLFF	TGTGCCAGCAGACCCAGTGCAACTAATGAAAAACTGTTTTTT
-	few	TRBV20-1	TRBJ1-1	CSARDTGTNTEAFF	TGCAGTGCTAGAGATACAGGTACCAACACTGAAGCTTTCTTT
TRBD1	-	TRBV20-1	TRBJ2-3	CSAQGDITDTQYF	TGCAGTGCCCAGGGGGACATCACAGATACGCAGTATTTT
TRBD1	-	TRBV30	TRBJ2-3	CAWSDRQGPGDTQYF	TGTGCCTGGAGTGACCGACAGGGGCCGGGAGATACGCAGTATTTT
-	-	TRBV29-1	TRBJ2-3	CSPITLSDTQYF	TGCAGCCCTATAACGTTGTCAGATACGCAGTATTTT
TRBD1	-	TRBV5-1	TRBJ2-5	CAGRLDRGYQETQYF	TGCGCCGGCAGGTTGGACAGGGGGTACCAAGAGACCCAGTACTTC
-	-	TRBV27	TRBJ2-2	CASSTRRLPNTGELFF	TGTGCCAGCAGTACCCGTAGGCTGCCGAACACCGGGGAGCTGTTTTTT
-	once	TRBV20-1	TRBJ2-5	CSARAPLVGETQYF	TGCAGTGCTAGAGCCCCCCTGGTAGGAGAGACCCAGTACTTC
TRBD2	few	TRBV29-1	TRBJ2-1	CSVEEAGGLDEQFF	TGCAGCGTTGAGGAAGCGGGGGGGCTGGATGAGCAGTTCTTC
-	-	TRBV6-6	TRBJ2-4	CASSYGMKAKNIQYF	TGTGCCAGCAGTTACGGCATGAAGGCCAAAAACATTCAGTACTTC
-	many	TRBV25-1	TRBJ1-1	CASSPDTEAFF	TGTGCCAGCAGTCCGGACACTGAAGCTTTCTTT
TRBD2	-	TRBV7-9	TRBJ2-5	CASSGAGAETQYF	TGTGCCAGCAGCGGAGCGGGAGCGGAGACCCAGTACTTC
-	-	TRBV11-3	TRBJ2-1	CASSYEVLGGHEQFF	TGTGCCAGCAGCTATGAGGTCCTAGGGGGACATGAGCAGTTCTTC
TRBD1	few	TRBV29-1	TRBJ2-7	CSVEDRGPSSYEQYF	TGCAGCGTTGAGGACAGGGGGCCTAGCTCCTACGAGCAGTACTTC
TRBD1	few	TRBV5-1	TRBJ1-4	CASSFEGRQGREKLFF	TGCGCCAGCAGCTTCGAGGGAAGACAGGGGCGAGAAAAACTGTTTTTT
-	many	TRBV20-1	TRBJ2-5	CSASGDREAETQYF	TGCAGTGCTAGTGGTGACAGGGAGGCAGAGACCCAGTACTTC
-	-	TRBV29-1	TRBJ1-4	CSAQRATNEKLFF	TGCAGCGCACAAAGAGCAACTAATGAAAAACTGTTTTTT
-	-	TRBV4-3	TRBJ2-7	CASSQEGGRYEQYF	TGCGCCAGCAGCCAAGAGGGAGGCCGCTACGAGCAGTACTTC
TRBD2	-	TRBV20-1	TRBJ2-7	CSARGLAGDEQYF	TGCAGTGCTAGAGGTCTAGCGGGAGACGAGCAGTACTTC
-	once	TRBV21-1	TRBJ2-5	CASSKEEARGSQETQYF	TGTGCCAGCAGCAAAGAGGAAGCCCGGGGGTCCCAAGAGACCCAGTACTTC
TRBD1	-	TRBV7-8	TRBJ1-1	CASSPGPGQLYMNTGAFF	TGTGCCAGCAGCCCTGGTCCGGGACAGCTATATATGAACACTGGAGCTTTCTTT
TRBD2	-	TRBV4-1	TRBJ2-1	CASSQGTSGGAVEQFF	TGCGCCAGCAGCCAAGGGACTAGCGGGGGGGCAGTGGAGCAGTTCTTC
TRBD1	-	TRBV2	TRBJ2-3	CASNNRGPDTQYF	TGTGCCAGCAACAACAGGGGGCCGGATACGCAGTATTTT
-	few	TRBV6-2/TRBV6-3	TRBJ1-1	CASSYEAGTEAFF	TGTGCCAGCAGTTACGAGGCGGGTACTGAAGCTTTCTTT
-	-	TRBV5-1	TRBJ2-2	CASSFITGELFF	TGCGCCAGCAGCTTTATCACCGGGGAGCTGTTTTTT
TRBD1	-	TRBV12-3/TRBV12-4	TRBJ1-1	CASSLAGQVEAFF	TGTGCCAGCAGCTTAGCTGGACAGGTCGAAGCTTTCTTT
TRBD2	-	TRBV19	TRBJ2-5	CASSDALGPSGEETQYF	TGTGCCAGTAGCGATGCGCTCGGACCTAGCGGGGAAGAGACCCAGTACTTC
-	few	TRBV5-5	TRBJ2-5	CASSLALQETQYF	TGTGCCAGCAGCTTGGCGCTCCAAGAGACCCAGTACTTC
-	few	TRBV6-5	TRBJ1-1	CASSFKAGAGTEAFF	TGTGCCAGCAGTTTCAAGGCAGGGGCCGGGACTGAAGCTTTCTTT
-	few	TRBV6-1	TRBJ2-5	CASSPLKAPETQYF	TGTGCCAGCAGTCCCCTTAAGGCCCCGGAGACCCAGTACTTC
TRBD1	-	TRBV20-1	TRBJ1-5	CSAMTGRFNQPQHF	TGCAGTGCTATGACAGGGAGGTTTAATCAGCCCCAGCATTTT
-	few	TRBV12-3/TRBV12-4	TRBJ2-1	CASSRINEQFF	TGTGCCAGCAGCCGAATCAATGAGCAGTTCTTC
-	few	TRBV3-1	TRBJ2-7	CASSQDPGLASEQYF	TGTGCCAGCAGCCAAGATCCGGGGTTGGCGAGCGAGCAGTACTTC
-	-	TRBV6-2/TRBV6-3	TRBJ2-4	CASCFGGAAKNIQYF	TGTGCCAGCTGCTTTGGGGGGGCAGCCAAAAACATTCAGTACTTC
-	few	TRBV7-6	TRBJ2-3	CASSLDPHLARSTDTQYF	TGTGCCAGCAGTTTAGATCCCCATCTAGCGCGGAGCACAGATACGCAGTATTTT
-	-	TRBV12-3/TRBV12-4	TRBJ2-3	CASSRLTPPTDTRYF	TGTGCCAGCAGTCGTTTGACCCCCCCCACAGATACGCGGTATTTT
-	many	TRBV7-2	TRBJ2-7	CASSHDSQSYEQYF	TGTGCCAGCAGTCACGACAGCCAGTCCTACGAGCAGTACTTC
-	few	TRBV5-6	TRBJ2-2	CASSFKGTRTGELFF	TGTGCCAGCAGCTTTAAGGGGACAAGGACCGGGGAGCTGTTTTTT